The clone carrying this TCR beta chain was seen ten or more times. Antigen: not known. The library was built from about 370 ng RNA with molecular barcoded adaptors for alpha/delta and beta/gamma chains. TCRdb re-analysed the reads in MiXCR, keeping a single row per CDR3 protein. The table lists some 38,000 distinct CDR3 sequences, about 12% of them singletons. The germline V gene encodes CDR1 GTSNPN and CDR2 SVGIG (reference sequence). Between the trimmed V and J ends, which lost 4 bases and 1 base, there was a span of 11 bases. The length of the CDR3 is 13 residues. This entry belongs to a study of read filtering for tumor transcriptome and immune sequencing. The overall study: RNA-seq yielded only about 75 to 1,300 TCR reads, IR-seq about 3.5 to 11 million.

General observations from the study: Even smaller IR-seq throughput identified most shared clonotypes. The CD138-negative fraction was mixed bone marrow immune cells, not pure T cells. In IR-seq, single-read clonotypes were 65% to 90% of clonotypes but around 3.5% of reads.

The receptor's source is a donor at least 40 years old with multiple myeloma. V is TRBV30 and J is TRBJ2-7, with a weak D call TRBD2 (6 bases). Sequenced input: a population of CD138-negative cells sorted from bone marrow. DNA of the CDR3: TGTGCCTGGACCAACGGACTATCCTACGAGCAGTACTTC. It translates to CAWTNGLSYEQYF.